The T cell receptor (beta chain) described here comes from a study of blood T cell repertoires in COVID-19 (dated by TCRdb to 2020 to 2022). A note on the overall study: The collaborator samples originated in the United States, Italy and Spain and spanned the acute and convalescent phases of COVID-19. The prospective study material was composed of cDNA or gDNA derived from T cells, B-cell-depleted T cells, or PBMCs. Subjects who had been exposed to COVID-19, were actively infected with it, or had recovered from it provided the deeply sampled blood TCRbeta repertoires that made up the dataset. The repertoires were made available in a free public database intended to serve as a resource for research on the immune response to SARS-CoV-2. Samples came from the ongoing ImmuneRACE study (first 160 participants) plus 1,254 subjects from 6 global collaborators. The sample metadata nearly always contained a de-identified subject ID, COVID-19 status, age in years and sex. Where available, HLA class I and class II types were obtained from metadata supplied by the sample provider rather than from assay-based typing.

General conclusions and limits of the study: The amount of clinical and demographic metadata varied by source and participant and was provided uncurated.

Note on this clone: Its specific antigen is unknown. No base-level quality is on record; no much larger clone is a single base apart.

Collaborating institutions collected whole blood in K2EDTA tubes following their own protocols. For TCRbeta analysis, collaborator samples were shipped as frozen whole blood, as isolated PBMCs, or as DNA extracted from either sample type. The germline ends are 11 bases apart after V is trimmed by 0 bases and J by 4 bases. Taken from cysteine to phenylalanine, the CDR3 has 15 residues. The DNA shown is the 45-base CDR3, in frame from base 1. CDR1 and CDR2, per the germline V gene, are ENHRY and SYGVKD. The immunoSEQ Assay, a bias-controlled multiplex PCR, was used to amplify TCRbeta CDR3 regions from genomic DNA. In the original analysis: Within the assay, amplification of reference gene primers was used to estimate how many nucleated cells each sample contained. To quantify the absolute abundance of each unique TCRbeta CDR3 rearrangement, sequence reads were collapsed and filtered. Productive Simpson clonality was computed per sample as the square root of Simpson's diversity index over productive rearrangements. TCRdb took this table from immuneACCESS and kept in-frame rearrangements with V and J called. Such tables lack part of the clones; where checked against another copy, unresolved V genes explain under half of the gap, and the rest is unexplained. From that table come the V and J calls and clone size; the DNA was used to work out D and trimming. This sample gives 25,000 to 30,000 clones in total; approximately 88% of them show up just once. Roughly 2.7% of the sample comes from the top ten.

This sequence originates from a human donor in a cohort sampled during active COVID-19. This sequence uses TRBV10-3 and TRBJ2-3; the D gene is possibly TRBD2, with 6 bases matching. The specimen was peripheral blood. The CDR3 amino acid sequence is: CAISESVIAADTQYF. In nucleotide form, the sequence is TGTGCCATCAGTGAGTCGGTTATAGCGGCAGATACGCAGTATTTT.